This TCR beta chain was sequenced for a study of human T cells and chemical hapten exposure. TCRdb independently ran MiXCR on the RACE reads; one entry per CDR3 protein. Counted here are roughly 190,000 distinct CDR3 sequences, about 22% occurring once; the ten biggest clones make up about 7%. Sample time point: patch test 1, 2 weeks after DPC sensitization. Treatment given: therapeutic diphenylcyclopropenone sensitization with weekly scalp DPC. This CDR3 region has 14 residues. Germline V gives CDR1 DFQATT, CDR2 SNEGSKA (reference sequence). Trimming left V 6 bases short and J 0 bases short, with 14 bases between.

The genes are TRBV20-1 and TRBJ1-2, with a weak D call TRBD1 (6 bases). This TCR derives from a woman aged 50 to 60 with alopecia areata. Some clones in this sample may be carry-over from other donors' samples. The sample consisted of whole blood, taken in connection with sensitization to the hapten diphenylcyclopropenone (DPC). Here the CDR3 DNA reads TGCAGTGCCCCTAACAGGGATACTAACTATGGCTACACCTTC. Its protein is CSAPNRDTNYGYTF.